This T cell receptor (beta chain) was observed in a study of cytomegalovirus exposure and HLA in healthy donors. The CDR3 covers 11 residues. Trimming removed 6 bases from V and 6 bases from J, with 5 bases in between. Germline CDR1 is ENHRY and CDR2 is SYGVKD. Sequenced by immunoSEQ multiplex PCR; TCRdb stores in-frame clones only, minus some. The sample yields about 220,000 clones, 75% to 90% seen once. The table lists this clone with a count of one. This receptor was taken from a young woman in good health and CMV-seropositive. Sequencing input: PBMCs. The chain recombines TRBV10-3 with TRBJ2-2; D is ambiguous. CDR3 coding DNA: TGTGCCATCAGGGACGCCGGGGAGCTGTTTTTT. This encodes CAIRDAGELFF.